This passage covers 14 T cell receptor beta chains from one sample sequenced in a study of shared clonotypes between healthy human individuals. Profiling relied on immunoSEQ multiplex PCR, and the TCRdb table lists in-frame clones only, not all of them. The sample includes hundreds of thousands of clones, roughly 96% of them seen just once. Positive CCR7 selection of CD45RO-negative cells yielded the naive CD8 cells, and terminally differentiated effector memory CD45RA+ cells were excluded. The sample consisted of naive CD8+ T cells sorted from blood. These TCRs come from a woman younger than 45 in good health.

In its sample, this clone was seen once. This chain connects TRBV27 to TRBJ1-1; TRBD1 matches at 7 bases. The trim removed 8 bases at V and 7 bases at J, leaving 10 bases unmatched. The germline gives CDR1 MNHEY, CDR2 SMNVEV (reference sequence). This CDR3 contains 13 residues. The CDR3 region has the DNA TGTGCCAGCGGTGGAGACAGGGTAGATGAAGCTTTCTTT. This codes for CASGGDRVDEAFF.

The CDR3 loop reads CASSYPPEGLDPYEQYF. In nucleotides, the CDR3 is TGTGCCAGCAGTTACCCGCCGGAGGGACTAGATCCCTACGAGCAGTACTTC. The chain uses TRBV28 and TRBJ2-7; 8 bases align to TRBD2. The CDR3 runs to 17 residues. Germline CDR1 MDHEN, CDR2 SYDVKM. Losses at the gene ends were 4 bases for V and 2 bases for J; bases not matched to a gene: 13.

The chain is built from TRBV15 and TRBJ1-6; D gene ambiguous. Trimming took off 5 bases at V and 7 bases at J, with 12 bases between the two ends. The CDR3 loop spans 14 amino acids. Germline V lookup: CDR1 LNHNV, CDR2 YYDKDF (reference sequence). CDR3 DNA: TGTGCCACCAGCGGCCGCAGACTGAATTCACCCCTCCACTTT. Amino acids: CATSGRRLNSPLHF.

The chain has TRBV27 and TRBJ2-7, with TRBD1 identical over 7 bases. CDR1 is MNHEY, CDR2 SMNVEV, per germline (reference sequence). With 6 bases clipped from V and 7 bases from J, the junction kept 12 bases outside the gene matches. The CDR3 runs to 14 residues. The CDR3 DNA sequence: TGTGCCAGCAGAAAAGACAGGGATCTACGAGAGCAGTACTTC. Protein product: CASRKDRDLREQYF.

The chain carries TRBV30 and TRBJ1-1; 8 bases line up with TRBD1. From germline, CDR1 is GTSNPN and CDR2 SVGIG (reference sequence). The CDR3 length is 17 residues. V lost 3 bases, J lost 0 bases, and 12 bases stayed unmatched. In DNA form, the CDR3 reads TGTGCCTGGAGGCAGGGGGCGTTTAGGGGAGTGAACACTGAAGCTTTCTTT. Translated, it gives CAWRQGAFRGVNTEAFF.

This clone has a single count. The V and J genes are TRBV29-1 and TRBJ2-3; D ambiguous. Trimming removed 1 base at V and 0 bases at J, with 5 bases between. There are 13 residues in the CDR3. The V gene's germline CDR1 is SQVTM and CDR2 ANQGSEA. The CDR3 bases are TGCAGCGTTGAAGTGGAGAGCACAGATACGCAGTATTTT. Its protein product is CSVEVESTDTQYF.

The gene calls are TRBV25-1 and TRBJ2-1; D may be TRBD2 (5 bases). The CDR3 has 13 residues. Germline CDR1 and CDR2: MGHDK and SYGVNS. V gave up 3 bases and J gave up 10 bases, with 13 bases separating them. In DNA form, the CDR3 reads TGTGCCAGCAGTGATCAGCCGTCGGGGGAGCAGTTCTTC. It specifies CASSDQPSGEQFF.

The genes are TRBV2 and TRBJ2-6; tentatively, D is TRBD1 (6 bases). This CDR3 contains 15 residues. V lost 1 base to trimming and J lost 3 bases, with 7 bases between them. Germline assignment: CDR1 SNHLY and CDR2 FYNNEI. The CDR3 region has the DNA TGTGCCAGCAGTGAAGAGGGGGTTGGGGCCAACGTCCTGACTTTC. As protein: CASSEEGVGANVLTF. The whole variable domain, filled in from reference TRBV2 and TRBJ2-6, reads EPEVTQTPSHQVTQMGQEVILRCVPISNHLYFYWYRQILGQKVEFLVSFYNNEISEKSEIFDDQFSVERPDGSNFTLKIRSTKLEDSAMYFCASSEEGVGANVLTFGAGSRLTVL.

This chain connects TRBV27 to TRBJ1-5, with D perhaps matching TRBD1 (6 bases). V was shortened by 1 base and J by 2 bases, with 12 bases between the two germline ends. The CDR3 is 16 residues long. The germline CDR1 and CDR2 sequences are MNHEY and SMNVEV (reference sequence). The CDR3 protein is CASSLLAGAGNQPQHF. The CDR3 DNA reads TGTGCCAGCAGTTTATTGGCGGGGGCAGGCAATCAGCCCCAGCATTTT.

CDR3: CASSPRFSGVYEQYF. The CDR3 bases are TGCGCCAGCAGCCCTCGGTTTAGCGGGGTCTACGAGCAGTACTTC. The J gene is TRBJ2-7, the V gene TRBV4-1, with 8 bases fitting TRBD2. V shed 4 bases and J 3 bases; nucleotides not matched to a gene: 8. Germline CDR1 MGHRA, CDR2 YSYEKL. This CDR3 comprises 15 residues.

This clone showed up just a few times. The chain recombines TRBV10-1 with TRBJ1-5; D is ambiguous. The ends were cut back, 0 bases at V and 14 bases at J, with 14 bases in the middle. CDR1 WNHNN and CDR2 SYGVQD come from the germline V gene (reference sequence). This CDR3 region has 13 residues. CDR3 bases: TGCGCCAGCAGTGAGTCCGGGTTTTCCCCCAAGCATTTT. As protein: CASSESGFSPKHF.

This clone was seen only once. The V and J genes are TRBV15 and TRBJ2-7; 8 nucleotides line up with TRBD1. This CDR3 contains 14 residues. Unmatched junction bases numbered 4, after V lost 5 bases and J lost 1 base. Germline V lookup: CDR1 LNHNV, CDR2 YYDKDF (reference sequence). The DNA for the CDR3 is TGTGCCACCAGCCCAGGGGGCGCTTCCTACGAGCAGTACTTC. Its translation: CATSPGGASYEQYF.

This clone was recorded a few times. The chain has TRBV30 and TRBJ1-5; unclear D gene. CDR3 length: 12 residues. The ends were cut back, 1 base at V and 1 base at J, with 2 bases in the middle. The germline gives CDR1 GTSNPN, CDR2 SVGIG (reference sequence). In DNA form, the CDR3 reads TGTGCCTGGAGTGGAAGCAATCAGCCCCAGCATTTT. Protein sequence: CAWSGSNQPQHF.

This rearrangement joins TRBV11-2 to TRBJ2-5; 10 positions agree with TRBD2. The J call may not be correct, given that the DNA end is closer to TRBJ2-7. Germline V gene data show CDR1 as SGHAT and CDR2 as FQNNGV. The length of the CDR3 is 17 residues. In DNA, the CDR3 is TGTGCCAGCAGCTTTGAACTAGCGGGGACCGGCTCCTACGAGCAGTACTTC. It specifies CASSFELAGTGSYEQYF.